Reported below is one T cell receptor (beta chain). Its antigen is undetermined. The entry originates in a study of T cell responses to AZD1222 COVID-19 vaccine. The study, taken as a whole, reports: The repertoires were collected only after the peak T cell response. The sample set comprised mostly white British donors with more females, and clonal diversity was possibly underestimated. Breadth and depth of Spike-specific TCRs rose after two AZD1222 doses.

The assay was immunoSEQ multiplex PCR, and TCRdb's table has in-frame clones only and misses some. The table lists 75,000 to 100,000 clones, about 86% of them singletons. V gave up 4 bases and J gave up 5 bases, with 15 bases separating them. The CDR3 is 14 amino acids. In germline, CDR1 is LGHDT, CDR2 YNNKEL (reference sequence). The sequencing here drew on peripheral blood, taken on day 0 of AZD1222 vaccination. This clonotype originated in an adult in good health. The J gene is TRBJ2-7, the V gene TRBV3-1 (or the pseudogene TRBV3-2); D is unresolved. Written as DNA, the CDR3 is TGTGCCAGCAGCCCACCCGGACCTTGGGACGAGCAGTACTTC. Translated, it gives CASSPPGPWDEQYF.